These 2 T cell receptor beta chains originate from one sample sequenced in a study of T cell responses to AZD1222 COVID-19 vaccine. TCRdb's copy holds only in-frame clones and misses some; the assay was immunoSEQ multiplex PCR. The sample consists of more than 150,000 clones, approximately 91% of them appearing once. Source: peripheral blood, taken on day 0 of AZD1222 vaccination. The receptors stem from an adult in good health.

The V gene is TRBV5-4, the J gene TRBJ1-1, with D unclear. Germline CDR1 reads SGHNT; CDR2 reads YYREEE (reference sequence). Trimming shortened V by 1 base and J by 2 bases, and 3 bases separated the two germline ends. This CDR3 is 12 amino acids long. The CDR3 sequence: CASSLPNTEAFF. The CDR3 DNA reads TGTGCCAGCAGCTTGCCCAACACTGAAGCTTTCTTT.

This clone was seen a single time. This chain connects TRBV9 to TRBJ2-1; perhaps TRBD1 as D (5 bases). Per germline, CDR1 SGDLS and CDR2 YYNGEE. The CDR3 runs to 13 residues. Trimming pared 6 bases from V and 7 bases from J, leaving 14 bases between. This CDR3 is CASNQGVGNEQFF. CDR3 DNA: TGTGCCAGCAACCAGGGCGTGGGTAATGAGCAGTTCTTC.